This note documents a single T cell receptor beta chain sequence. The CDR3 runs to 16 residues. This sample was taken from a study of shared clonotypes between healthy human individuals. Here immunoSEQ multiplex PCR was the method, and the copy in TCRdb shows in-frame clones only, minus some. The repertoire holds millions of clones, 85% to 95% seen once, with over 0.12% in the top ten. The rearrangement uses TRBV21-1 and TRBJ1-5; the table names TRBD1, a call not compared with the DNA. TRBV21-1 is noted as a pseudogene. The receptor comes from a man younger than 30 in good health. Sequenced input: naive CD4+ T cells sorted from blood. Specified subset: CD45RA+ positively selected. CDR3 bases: TGTGCCAGCAGCAAAGGTGAGGGGGATTGCAATCAGCCCCAGCATTTT. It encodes CASSKGEGDCNQPQHF.